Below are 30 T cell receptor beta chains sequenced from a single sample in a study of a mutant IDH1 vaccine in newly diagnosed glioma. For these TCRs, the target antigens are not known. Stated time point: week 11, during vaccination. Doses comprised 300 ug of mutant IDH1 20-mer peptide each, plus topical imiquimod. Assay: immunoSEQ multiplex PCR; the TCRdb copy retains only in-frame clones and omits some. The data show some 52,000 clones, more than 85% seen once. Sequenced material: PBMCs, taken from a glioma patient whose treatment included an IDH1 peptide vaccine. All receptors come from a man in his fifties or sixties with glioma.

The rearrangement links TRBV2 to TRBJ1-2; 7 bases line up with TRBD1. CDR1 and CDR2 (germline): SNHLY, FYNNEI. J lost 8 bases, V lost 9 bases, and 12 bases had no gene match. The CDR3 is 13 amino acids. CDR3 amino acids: CARQGDSLGGYTF. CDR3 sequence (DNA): TGTGCCAGGCAGGGGGACTCTTTGGGCGGCTACACCTTC.

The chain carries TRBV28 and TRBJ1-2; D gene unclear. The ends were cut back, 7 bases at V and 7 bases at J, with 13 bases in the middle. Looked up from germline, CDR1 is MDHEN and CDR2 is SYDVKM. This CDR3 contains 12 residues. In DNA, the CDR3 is TGTGCCAGCACTAATAGTGAAGTTGGCTACACCTTC. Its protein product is CASTNSEVGYTF.

CDR3 amino acids: CASSFRTGDLYGYTF. Here the CDR3 DNA reads TGTGCCAGTAGTTTCAGGACAGGGGATTTGTATGGCTACACCTTC. This chain links TRBV19 with TRBJ1-2; 9 bases map to TRBD1. The length of the CDR3 is 15 residues. The V segment lost 5 bases and the J segment 5 bases; nucleotides outside the gene matches: 9. Germline V CDR1 and CDR2: LNHDA, SQIVND (reference sequence).

CDR3 in DNA: TGTGCCAGCAGTGAAGCGGGGACAGACGGCTACACCTTC. Residues: CASSEAGTDGYTF. The chain couples TRBV6-1 to TRBJ1-2; 7 bases line up with TRBD1. Germline trimming cut 0 bases from V and 8 bases from J; bases unmatched to any gene: 3. Germline CDR1 is MNHNS and CDR2 is SASEGT. This CDR3 spans 13 amino acids.

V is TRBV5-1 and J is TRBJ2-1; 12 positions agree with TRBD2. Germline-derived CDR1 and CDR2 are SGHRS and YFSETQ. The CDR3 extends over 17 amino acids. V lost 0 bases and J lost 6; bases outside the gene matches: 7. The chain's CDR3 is CASSLATGTSGSNEQFF. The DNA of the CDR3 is TGCGCCAGCAGCTTGGCCACGGGGACTAGCGGGTCCAATGAGCAGTTCTTC.

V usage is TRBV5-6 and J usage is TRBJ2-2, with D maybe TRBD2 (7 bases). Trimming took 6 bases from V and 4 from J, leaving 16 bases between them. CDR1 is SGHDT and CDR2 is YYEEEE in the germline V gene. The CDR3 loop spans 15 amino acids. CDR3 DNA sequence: TGTGCCAGCATGCTTTTGGGGGGGCCCACCGGGGAGCTGTTTTTT. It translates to CASMLLGGPTGELFF.

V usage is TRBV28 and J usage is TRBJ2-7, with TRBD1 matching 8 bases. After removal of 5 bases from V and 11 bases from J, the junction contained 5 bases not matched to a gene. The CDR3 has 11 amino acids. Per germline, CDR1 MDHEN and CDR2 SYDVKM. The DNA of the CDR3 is TGTGCCAGCAGTGTACGACAGGGGAAGTACTTC. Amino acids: CASSVRQGKYF.

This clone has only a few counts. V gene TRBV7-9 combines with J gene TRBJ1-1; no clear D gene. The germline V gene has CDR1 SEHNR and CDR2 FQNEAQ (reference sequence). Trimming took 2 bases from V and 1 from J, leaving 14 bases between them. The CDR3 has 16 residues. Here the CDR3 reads CASSLRWVSRNTEAFF. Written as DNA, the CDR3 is TGTGCCAGCAGCTTAAGGTGGGTGAGCCGGAACACTGAAGCTTTCTTT.

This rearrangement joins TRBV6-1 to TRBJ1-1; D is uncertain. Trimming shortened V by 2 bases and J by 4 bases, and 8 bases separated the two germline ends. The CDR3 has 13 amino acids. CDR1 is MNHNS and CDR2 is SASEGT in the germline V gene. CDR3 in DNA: TGTGCCAGCAGTGAATTTCGGTCCACTGAAGCTTTCTTT. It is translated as CASSEFRSTEAFF.

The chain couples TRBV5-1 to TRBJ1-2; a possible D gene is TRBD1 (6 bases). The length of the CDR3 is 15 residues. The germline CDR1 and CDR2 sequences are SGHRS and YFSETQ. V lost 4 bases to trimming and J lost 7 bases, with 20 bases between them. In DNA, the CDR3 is TGCGCCAGCAGCCCGGACAGTCCATCGGGACTTGGCTACACCTTC. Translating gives CASSPDSPSGLGYTF.

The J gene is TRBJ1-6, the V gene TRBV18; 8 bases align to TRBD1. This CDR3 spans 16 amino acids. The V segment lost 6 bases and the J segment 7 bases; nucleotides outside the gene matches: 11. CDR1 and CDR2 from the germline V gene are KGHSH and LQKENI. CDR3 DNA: TGTGCCAGCTCCGCCGGGACAGGAATAACGAATTCACCCCTCCACTTT. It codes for CASSAGTGITNSPLHF. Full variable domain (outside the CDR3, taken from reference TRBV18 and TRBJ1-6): NAGVMQNPRHLVRRRGQEARLRCSPMKGHSHVYWYRQLPEEGLKFMVYLQKENIIDESGMPKERFSAEFPKEGPSILRIQQVVRGDSAAYFCASSAGTGITNSPLHFGNGTRLTVT.

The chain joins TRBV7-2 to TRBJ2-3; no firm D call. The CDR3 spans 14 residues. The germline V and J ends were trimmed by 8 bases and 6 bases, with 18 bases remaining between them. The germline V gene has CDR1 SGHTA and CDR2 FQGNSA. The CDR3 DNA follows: TGTGCCAGCCGAACCCCCCCAGCGTGGGATACGCAGTATTTT. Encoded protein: CASRTPPAWDTQYF.

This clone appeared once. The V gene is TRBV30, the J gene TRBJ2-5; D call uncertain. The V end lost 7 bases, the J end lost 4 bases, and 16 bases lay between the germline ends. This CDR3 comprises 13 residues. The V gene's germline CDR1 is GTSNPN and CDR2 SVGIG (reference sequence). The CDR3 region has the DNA TGTGCCTCGACTGGTACGGGTGGAGAGACCCAGTACTTC. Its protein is CASTGTGGETQYF.

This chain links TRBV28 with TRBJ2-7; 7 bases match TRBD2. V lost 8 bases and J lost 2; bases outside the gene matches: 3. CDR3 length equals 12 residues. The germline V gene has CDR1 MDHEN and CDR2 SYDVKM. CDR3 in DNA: TGTGCCAGCGGGGCGGGGGCCTACGAGCAGTACTTC. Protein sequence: CASGAGAYEQYF.

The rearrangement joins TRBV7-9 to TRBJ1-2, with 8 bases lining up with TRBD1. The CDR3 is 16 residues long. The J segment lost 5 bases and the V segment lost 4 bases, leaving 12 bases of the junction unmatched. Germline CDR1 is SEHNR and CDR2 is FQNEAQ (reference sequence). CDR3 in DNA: TGTGCCAGCAGCTCAACCGGGACAGGACGTATTTATGGCTACACCTTC. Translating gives CASSSTGTGRIYGYTF.

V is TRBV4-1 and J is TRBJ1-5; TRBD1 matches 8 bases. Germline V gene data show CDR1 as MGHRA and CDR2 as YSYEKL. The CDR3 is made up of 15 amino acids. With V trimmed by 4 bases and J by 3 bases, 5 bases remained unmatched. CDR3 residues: CASSRSDRDNQPQHF. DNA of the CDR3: TGCGCCAGCAGCCGATCGGACAGGGACAATCAGCCCCAGCATTTT.

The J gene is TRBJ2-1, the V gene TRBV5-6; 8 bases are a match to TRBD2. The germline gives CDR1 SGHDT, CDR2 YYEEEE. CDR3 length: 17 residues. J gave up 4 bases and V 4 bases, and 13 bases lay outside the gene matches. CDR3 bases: TGTGCCAGCAGCCCTATTCGGCGGGGGGCGGTTTACAATGAGCAGTTCTTC. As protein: CASSPIRRGAVYNEQFF.

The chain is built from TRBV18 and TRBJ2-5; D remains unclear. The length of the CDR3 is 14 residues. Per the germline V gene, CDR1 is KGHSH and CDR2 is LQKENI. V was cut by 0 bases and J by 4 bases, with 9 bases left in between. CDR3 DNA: TGTGCCAGCTCACCACCATCATGGGTAGAGACCCAGTACTTC. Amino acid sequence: CASSPPSWVETQYF.

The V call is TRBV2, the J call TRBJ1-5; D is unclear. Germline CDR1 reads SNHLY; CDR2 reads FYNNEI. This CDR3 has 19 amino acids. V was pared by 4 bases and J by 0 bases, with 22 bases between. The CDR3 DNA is TGTGCCAGCAGTGGGCAACTAGAGAAAAACCTGGCTAGCAATCAGCCCCAGCATTTT. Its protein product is CASSGQLEKNLASNQPQHF.

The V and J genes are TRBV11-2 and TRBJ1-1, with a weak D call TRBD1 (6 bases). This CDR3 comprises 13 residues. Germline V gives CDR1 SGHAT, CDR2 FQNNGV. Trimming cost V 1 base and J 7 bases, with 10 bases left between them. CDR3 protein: CASSLATGVEAFF. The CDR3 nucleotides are TGTGCCAGCAGCTTAGCGACAGGCGTTGAAGCTTTCTTT.

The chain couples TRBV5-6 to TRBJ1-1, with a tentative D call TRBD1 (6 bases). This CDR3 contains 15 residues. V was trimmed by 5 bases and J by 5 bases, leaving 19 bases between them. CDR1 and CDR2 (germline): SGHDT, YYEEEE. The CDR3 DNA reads TGTGCCAGCAGGGACGACAGGTCGGTGAGGACTGAAGCTTTCTTT. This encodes CASRDDRSVRTEAFF.

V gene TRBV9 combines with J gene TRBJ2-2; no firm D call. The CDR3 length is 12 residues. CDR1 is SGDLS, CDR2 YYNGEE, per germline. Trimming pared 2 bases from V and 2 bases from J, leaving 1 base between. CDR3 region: CASSVNTGELFF. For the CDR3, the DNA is TGTGCCAGCAGCGTTAACACCGGGGAGCTGTTTTTT.

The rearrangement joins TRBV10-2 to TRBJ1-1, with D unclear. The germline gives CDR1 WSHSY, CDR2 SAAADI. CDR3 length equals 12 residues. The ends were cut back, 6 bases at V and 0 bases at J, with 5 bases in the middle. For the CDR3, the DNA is TGCGCCAGCAGCAGACTGAACACTGAAGCTTTCTTT. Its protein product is CASSRLNTEAFF.

CDR3 sequence (DNA): TGTGCCAGTAGTATTTCCGAAACCCCGCATCAGCCCCAGCATTTT. This encodes CASSISETPHQPQHF. The chain links TRBV19 to TRBJ1-5; D gene ambiguous. The germline V gene encodes CDR1 LNHDA and CDR2 SQIVND (reference sequence). The CDR3 runs to 15 residues. V shed 3 bases and J shed 5 bases, with 14 bases lying between them.

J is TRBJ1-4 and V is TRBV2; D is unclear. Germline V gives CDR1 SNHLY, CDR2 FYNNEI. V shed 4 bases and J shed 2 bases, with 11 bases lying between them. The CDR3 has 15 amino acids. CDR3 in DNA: TGTGCCAGCAGTGGAGGGATGGTGACTAATGAAAAACTGTTTTTT. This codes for CASSGGMVTNEKLFF.

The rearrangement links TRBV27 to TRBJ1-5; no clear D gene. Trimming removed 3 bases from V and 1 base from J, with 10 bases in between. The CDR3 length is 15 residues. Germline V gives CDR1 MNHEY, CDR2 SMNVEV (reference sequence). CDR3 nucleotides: TGTGCCAGCAGTTTGATTTCCGGGAGCAATCAGCCCCAGCATTTT. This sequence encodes CASSLISGSNQPQHF.

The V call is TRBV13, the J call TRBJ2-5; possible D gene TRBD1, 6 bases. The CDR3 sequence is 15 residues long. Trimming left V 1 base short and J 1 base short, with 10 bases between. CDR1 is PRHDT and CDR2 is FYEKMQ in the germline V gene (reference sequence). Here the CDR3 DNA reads TGTGCCAGCAGCTTAGCTGGGGGCCTCCAAGAGACCCAGTACTTC. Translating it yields CASSLAGGLQETQYF.

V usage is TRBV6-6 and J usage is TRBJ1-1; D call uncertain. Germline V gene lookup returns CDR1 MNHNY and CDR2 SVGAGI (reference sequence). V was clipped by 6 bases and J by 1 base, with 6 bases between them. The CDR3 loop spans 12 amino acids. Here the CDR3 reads CASSYKNTEAFF. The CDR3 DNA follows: TGTGCCAGCAGCTACAAGAACACTGAAGCTTTCTTT.

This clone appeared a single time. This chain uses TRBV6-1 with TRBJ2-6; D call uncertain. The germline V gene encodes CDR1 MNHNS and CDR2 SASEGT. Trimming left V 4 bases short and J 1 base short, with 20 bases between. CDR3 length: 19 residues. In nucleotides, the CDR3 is TGTGCCAGCAGTGGTCGCCGGGCCCGAGTTGTGTCTGGGGCCAACGTCCTGACTTTC. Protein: CASSGRRARVVSGANVLTF.

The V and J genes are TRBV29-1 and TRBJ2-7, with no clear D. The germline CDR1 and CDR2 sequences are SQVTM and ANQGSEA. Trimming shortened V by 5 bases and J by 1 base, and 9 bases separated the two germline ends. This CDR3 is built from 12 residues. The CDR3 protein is CSVLSASYEQYF. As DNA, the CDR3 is TGCAGCGTTTTGTCAGCGTCCTACGAGCAGTACTTC.